This TCR beta chain was sequenced for a study of vaccination and CD4 T cells after COVID-19. About the study: In the control cultures, a CEFX pool, an HIV-1 Nef pool, or no peptide was supplied.

An Oncomine TCR Beta short-read assay was used to sequence the DNA from cultured CD4+ T cells. TCRdb reanalysed the PCR reads using MiXCR and keeps one entry per CDR3 protein. The sample yields over 14,000 distinct CDR3 sequences, over 45% seen once. CDR3 length: 16 amino acids. V shed 2 bases and J 6 bases; nucleotides not matched to a gene: 9. Germline V gene sequence: CDR1 SGHTA, CDR2 FQGNSA. As to this clonotype: Antigen specificity is unknown.

Treatment of the sample: roughly 10-day PBMC culture with coronavirus spike peptide pools or control peptides (ViraFEST assay). The clonotype was recovered from a human donor who had recovered from COVID-19. Sequences were obtained from CD4+ T cells from blood, cultured in vitro. The gene calls are TRBV7-2 and TRBJ1-5; 8 bases are a match to TRBD1. The CDR3 loop reads CASSLSQGGGSQPQHF. CDR3 bases: TGTGCCAGCAGCTTATCACAGGGGGGAGGCAGTCAGCCCCAGCATTTT.